Below, 3 T cell receptor beta chains from the same sample are listed, as sequenced in a study of beta chain features in type 1 diabetes. Study-wide results and limits: Type 1 diabetes patients showed a moderate but significant shortening of TCRB CDR3s in all four CD4+ subsets.

These receptors have no known antigen. Sequencing targeted expressed TCRB transcripts, as all isolated RNA had been reverse transcribed. Some clones are missing from TCRdb's copy, which holds only in-frame ones; the method was immunoSEQ multiplex PCR. Here the sample spans about 740,000 clones, roughly an eighth being singletons. The sequencing input was naive CD4+ T cells from blood. Receptors were obtained from a man aged 18 to 29 with type 1 diabetes.

This clone was counted between two and nine times. This chain links TRBV2 with TRBJ2-4; 8 bases are a match to TRBD1. CDR3 size: 16 residues. Germline trimming cut 2 bases from V and 6 bases from J; bases unmatched to any gene: 9. Germline V gene lookup returns CDR1 SNHLY and CDR2 FYNNEI. The CDR3 sequence: CASSEMAAGGLNIQYF. CDR3 bases: TGTGCCAGCAGTGAAATGGCGGCAGGGGGCTTAAACATTCAGTACTTC.

In this sample, this clone turned up a few times. Other DNA sequences in the same sample also yield this CDR3. This chain connects TRBV14 to TRBJ1-1; unclear D gene. With 2 bases removed from V and 1 base from J, the gap between germline ends came to 5 bases. Germline values: CDR1 SGHDN, CDR2 FVKESK. The CDR3 has 13 residues. The CDR3 sequence is CASSQQANTEAFF. The DNA of the CDR3 is TGTGCCAGCAGCCAACAGGCGAACACTGAAGCTTTCTTT.

A few counts support this clone. The J gene is TRBJ1-1, the V gene TRBV6-6; 7 nucleotides align to TRBD1. This CDR3 region has 13 residues. V was pared by 6 bases and J by 5 bases, with 6 bases of the junction left unmatched. The germline gives CDR1 MNHNY, CDR2 SVGAGI (reference sequence). The CDR3 sequence is CASRAGQVTEAFF. The CDR3 nucleotides read TGTGCCAGCAGGGCAGGACAGGTGACTGAAGCTTTCTTT.